A selection of T cell receptor beta chains follows, all from one sample in a study of OX40 agonist ivuxolimab in advanced cancers. Data came from immunoSEQ multiplex PCR; TCRdb stores just in-frame clones and leaves some out. The sample shows approximately 40,000 clones, about 78% of them seen only once. The source material was CD4+ or CD8+ T cells sorted from blood, sampled in a trial of the OX40 agonist ivuxolimab. The receptors were sampled from an adult with an advanced solid tumor such as melanoma, head and neck, liver or kidney cancer. Each CDR3 is given with its conserved first and last residue. D genes are given only for firm matches. Rows may omit the clone size; those that give it use once, few, many or a size class.

V	size	D	CDR3
TRBV5-1	-	-	CASSLNPSGKNTEAFF
TRBV2	-	-	CASSVPGRNEKLFF
TRBV19	-	-	CASSYSSPGRYGYTF
TRBV13	-	TRBD2	CASSSTSGSIAGELFF
TRBV9	-	-	CASSVGSTTEAFF
TRBV5-6	few	-	CASTLKLMSDSYNEQFF
TRBV28	-	TRBD1	CASSLGDRRLYGYTF
TRBV9	few	-	CASSAGVTYNEQFF
TRBV4-1	-	TRBD2	CASSREGLAGETQYF
TRBV7-3	-	-	CASSLIWGTNTEAFF
TRBV10-3	few	-	CAISFGDGEQFF
TRBV11-2	once	TRBD2	CASSLRTSGYNEQFF
TRBV6-4	-	-	CASTPIKDLYYEQYF
TRBV7-7	-	-	CASSLSVNTEAFF
TRBV4-2	-	TRBD2	CASSQGLADSYEQYF
TRBV19	once	TRBD2	CASSFGLAGAAYNEQFF
TRBV11-2	-	-	CASSLSVRVEDTQYF
TRBV27	-	TRBD2	CASSLYPFVGGRYNEQFF
TRBV19	-	-	CASSMWSGGNQPQHF
TRBV6-5	-	-	CASSQMGGQYEQYF
TRBV9	-	-	CASSEGGGYRTDTQYF
TRBV2	-	-	CASRDGNTGELFF